These 12 T cell receptor beta chains were sequenced from one sample in a study of blood T cell repertoires in COVID-19. Using immunoSEQ multiplex PCR, the repertoire was profiled, and TCRdb retains in-frame clones only, with some absent. This table holds 400,000 to 550,000 clones, around nine tenths found once. The source material was PBMCs or T cells enriched from blood (not recorded which). The receptor source for this set is a woman aged 18-35 years with acute COVID-19.

The chain carries TRBV2 and TRBJ1-2; maybe TRBD1 (5 bases). The ends were cut back, 7 bases at V and 4 bases at J, with 16 bases in the middle. The CDR3 has 14 residues. Germline V CDR1 and CDR2: SNHLY, FYNNEI. The CDR3 DNA reads TGTGCCAGCAAAATAGCGGGGGAGCCCTATGGCTACACCTTC. Translation: CASKIAGEPYGYTF.

J is TRBJ2-2 and V is TRBV29-1; 11 bases line up with TRBD2. The CDR3 is 14 residues long. V lost 6 bases and J lost 2; bases outside the gene matches: 2. CDR1 is SQVTM and CDR2 is ANQGSEA in the germline V gene. The CDR3: CSVGLADNTGELFF. CDR3 in DNA: TGCAGCGTGGGACTAGCGGATAACACCGGGGAGCTGTTTTTT.

The chain combines TRBV6-2 or TRBV6-3 with TRBJ2-7; 9 bases agree with TRBD2. The germline V gene has CDR1 MNHEY and CDR2 SVGEGT. The V and J ends lost 6 bases and 5 bases, in that order; junction bases with no gene match: 5. This CDR3 is 13 amino acids long. The CDR3 sequence is CASSLAGVNEQYF. In DNA, the CDR3 is TGTGCCAGCAGCTTAGCGGGAGTGAACGAGCAGTACTTC.

This clone was detected only once. The genes are TRBV6-5 and TRBJ2-7, with TRBD1 matching 7 bases. CDR3 length equals 15 residues. Germline V gene lookup returns CDR1 MNHEY and CDR2 SVGAGI. V shed 4 bases and J 0 bases; nucleotides not matched to a gene: 6. The CDR3 loop reads CASSFSRDSSYEQYF. In nucleotides, the CDR3 is TGTGCCAGCAGTTTCAGCCGGGACAGCTCCTACGAGCAGTACTTC.

J is TRBJ1-2 and V is TRBV4-3; D gene ambiguous. CDR3 size: 12 residues. Trimming removed 3 bases at V and 7 bases at J, with 9 bases between. The germline V gene encodes CDR1 LGHNA and CDR2 YSLEER. CDR3 in amino acids: CASSQRDSGYTF. CDR3 coding DNA: TGCGCCAGCAGCCAGAGAGATAGTGGCTACACCTTC.

This sequence joins TRBV2 and TRBJ1-3; a weak D match, TRBD1 (6 bases). Looked up from germline, CDR1 is SNHLY and CDR2 is FYNNEI. This CDR3 comprises 17 residues. Trimming removed 6 bases at V and 0 bases at J, with 18 bases between. CDR3 loop: CASSSPAGDLSGNTIYF. CDR3 in DNA: TGTGCCAGCAGCTCACCGGCAGGGGACCTCTCTGGAAACACCATATATTTT.

The chain recombines TRBV15 with TRBJ1-4; tentatively, D is TRBD1 (5 bases). V gave up 5 bases and J gave up 7 bases, with 14 bases separating them. Germline values: CDR1 LNHNV, CDR2 YYDKDF (reference sequence). The CDR3 has 14 residues. The CDR3 nucleotides are TGTGCCACCAGCCGGCAGGGAATGGGTGAAAAACTGTTTTTT. The encoded protein is CATSRQGMGEKLFF.

This chain uses TRBV3-1 (or the pseudogene TRBV3-2) with TRBJ2-2; no clear D. Per germline, CDR1 LGHDT and CDR2 YNNKEL (reference sequence). This CDR3 is 14 amino acids long. V dropped 6 bases and J dropped 7 bases, with 15 bases sitting between them. CDR3 sequence (DNA): TGTGCCAGCAGAAGTTTAGCCGGTCACGGGGAGCTGTTTTTT. Encoded protein: CASRSLAGHGELFF.

The chain has TRBV7-7 and TRBJ2-3, with TRBD2 matching over 8 bases. Per the germline V gene, CDR1 is SSHAT and CDR2 is FNYEAQ (reference sequence). The CDR3 runs to 15 residues. V dropped 5 bases and J dropped 5; count of bases not matched to a gene: 9. The chain's CDR3 is CASSPREGGIDTQYF. CDR3 coding DNA: TGTGCCAGCAGCCCTCGGGAGGGGGGCATAGATACGCAGTATTTT.

This chain connects TRBV7-2 to TRBJ1-2, with TRBD1 matching 11 bases. The V segment lost 3 bases and the J segment 7 bases; nucleotides outside the gene matches: 4. The CDR3 totals 14 residues. Per the germline V gene, CDR1 is SGHTA and CDR2 is FQGNSA. The CDR3 is CASSLRTGGGGYTF. The CDR3 bases are TGTGCCAGCAGCTTGAGGACAGGGGGCGGTGGCTACACCTTC.

The chain combines TRBV6-6 with TRBJ1-2; tentative D call: TRBD1 (5 bases). The V end lost 7 bases, the J end lost 4 bases, and 16 bases lay between the germline ends. CDR1 and CDR2 (germline): MNHNY, SVGAGI (reference sequence). This CDR3 region has 14 residues. CDR3 in DNA: TGTGCCAGCAAGGGACGGGAGACCCTCTATGGCTACACCTTC. This encodes CASKGRETLYGYTF.

This clone was detected once. DNA of the CDR3: TGCGCCAGTGGGACAGCTAACTATGGCTACACCTTC. This gives the protein CASGTANYGYTF. The chain is built from TRBV10-2 and TRBJ1-2; 7 positions match TRBD1. J lost 0 bases, V lost 9 bases, and 1 base had no gene match. CDR3 length: 12 amino acids. The germline gives CDR1 WSHSY, CDR2 SAAADI.